This is a list of T cell receptor beta chains from one sample in a study of CD8+ T cells in alopecia areata. Sequenced by immunoSEQ multiplex PCR; TCRdb stores in-frame clones only, minus some. Among under 150,000 clones listed, 82% were seen once. The sample in question was CD8+ T cells sorted from blood, obtained at week 4, from a patient treated with tofacitinib. The origin of the receptors is a human donor with alopecia areata. Each CDR3 is given with its conserved first and last residue. The D gene is left open where the match is weak. Where a row states a size, it is once, few, many or the class of an expanded clone; other rows omit it.

V gene	J gene	D gene	clone size	CDR3 DNA	CDR3 protein
TRBV4-1	TRBJ2-5	-	-	TGCGCCAGCAGTCACCAAGTGGTCGAAGAGACCCAGTACTTC	CASSHQVVEETQYF
TRBV11-1	TRBJ2-7	TRBD2	-	TGTGCCAGCAGCTCGGGAGGGGAGCAGTACTTC	CASSSGGEQYF
TRBV30	TRBJ2-2	-	once	TGTGCCTGGAATTCGGGACACCTCACCGGGGAGCTGTTTTTT	CAWNSGHLTGELFF
TRBV7-9	TRBJ1-6	-	-	TGTGCCAGCAGCTCCGCAGGGAATTCACCCCTCCACTTT	CASSSAGNSPLHF
TRBV7-2	TRBJ2-7	-	-	TGTGCCAGCACTCCGAAGGGGGGGCTCGGCTACGAGCAGTACTTC	CASTPKGGLGYEQYF
TRBV7-9	TRBJ2-5	-	-	TGTGCCAGCAGCTTAGAGGGGAGCTTTCGGGAGACCCAGTACTTC	CASSLEGSFRETQYF
TRBV14	TRBJ1-6	TRBD1	-	TGTGCCAGCAGCCAAGAGGGGGACAGGGCTAATTCACCCCTCCACTTT	CASSQEGDRANSPLHF
TRBV7-7	TRBJ1-5	-	-	TGTGCTAGCAGCTTGGGCCTAAATCAGCCCCAGCATTTT	CASSLGLNQPQHF
TRBV29-1	TRBJ2-7	-	-	TGCAGCGTTGAAGTCGACAACTCCTACGAGCAGTACTTC	CSVEVDNSYEQYF
TRBV19	TRBJ2-5	-	-	TGTGCCAGTAGTATAGCTCCCCGAGGGACCCAGTACTTC	CASSIAPRGTQYF
TRBV27	TRBJ1-6	-	-	TGTGCCAGCAGTTCTGCCATGGGGAAGGCACCCCTCCACTTT	CASSSAMGKAPLHF
TRBV15	TRBJ2-5	-	once	TGTGCCACCAGCACTCTGGAGACCCAGTACTTC	CATSTLETQYF
TRBV5-1	TRBJ2-7	TRBD1	-	TGCGCCAGCAGCCACGGACAGGCCGGCCTCGAGCAGTACTTC	CASSHGQAGLEQYF
TRBV19	TRBJ1-5	-	-	TGTGCCAGTAGTATCGCGGAAAGTTATCAGCCCCAGCATTTT	CASSIAESYQPQHF
TRBV27	TRBJ1-2	-	-	TGTGCCAGCAGTTCCCCGCGGATGCGGCCCTATGGCTACACCTTC	CASSSPRMRPYGYTF
TRBV9	TRBJ2-1	-	-	TGTGCCAGCAGCCCAATTTACGACAATGAGCAGTTCTTC	CASSPIYDNEQFF
TRBV13	TRBJ1-2	-	-	TGTGCCAGCAGCTTAGTGTCGGCGGAACACTATGGCTACACCTTC	CASSLVSAEHYGYTF
TRBV4-2	TRBJ2-3	-	-	TGTGCCAGCAGCCAAGATTTATCGAACTCAAACACAGATACGCAGTATTTT	CASSQDLSNSNTDTQYF
TRBV14	TRBJ2-1	TRBD2	-	TGTGCCAGCAGCCAGGGGGGGGTCGATGAGCAGTTCTTC	CASSQGGVDEQFF
TRBV19	TRBJ2-7	TRBD1	-	TGTGCCAGTAGCACAGGGACAGGGGACTACGAGCAGTACTTC	CASSTGTGDYEQYF
TRBV5-6	TRBJ2-2	-	-	TGTGCCAGCAGCACCAACACCGGGGAGCTGTTTTTT	CASSTNTGELFF
TRBV7-2	TRBJ2-7	-	few	TGTGCCAGCAGCTTAGTTGGGTACGAGCAGTACTTC	CASSLVGYEQYF
TRBV27	TRBJ2-1	-	once	TGTGCCAGCAGTTCAAGGCCTTTCAATGAGCAGTTCTTC	CASSSRPFNEQFF
TRBV30	TRBJ2-7	-	once	TGTGCCTGGAGGCCGGACACCTCCTACGAGCAGTACTTC	CAWRPDTSYEQYF
TRBV21-1	TRBJ1-3	-	few	TGTGCCAGCAGCAAAGTCCCGGGGACCTCTGGAAACACCATATATTTT	CASSKVPGTSGNTIYF
TRBV18	TRBJ2-5	-	-	TGTGCCAGCTCACCTGAGGGGCCGGAGACCCAGTACTTC	CASSPEGPETQYF
TRBV29-1	TRBJ2-6	TRBD1	-	TGCAGCGTTGAGGAGGACAGGAGCTCTGGGGCCAACGTCCTGACTTTC	CSVEEDRSSGANVLTF
TRBV11-1	TRBJ2-3	-	-	TGTGCCAGCAGCAACCCTTTTCGCCTAGCCACAGATACGCAGTATTTT	CASSNPFRLATDTQYF
TRBV29-1	TRBJ1-1	-	-	TGCAGCGTTGTCACAGCTCGTGAGACTGAAGCTTTCTTT	CSVVTARETEAFF
TRBV27	TRBJ1-1	TRBD1	once	TGTGCCAGCAGTTCGCTTACAGGGGGAACTGAAGCTTTCTTT	CASSSLTGGTEAFF
TRBV7-6	TRBJ2-7	-	-	TGTGCCAGCAGCTTAGTAGCAGGTTCCTACGAGCAGTACTTC	CASSLVAGSYEQYF
TRBV23-1	TRBJ2-7	TRBD2	-	TGCGCCAGCAGTTCAGCGGGGGGGCCCTCCTACGAGCAGTACTTC	CASSSAGGPSYEQYF
TRBV27	TRBJ2-1	TRBD2	-	TGTGCCAGCAGAACCTCGGGACTAGCGGCCACCGAGCAGTTCTTC	CASRTSGLAATEQFF
TRBV5-4	TRBJ2-7	-	-	TGTGCCAGCAGCTTTAATGGTGGGTCCTACGAGCAGTACTTC	CASSFNGGSYEQYF
TRBV29-1	TRBJ2-7	-	-	TGCAGCGTTGAAGGAGGCAGAGACTACGAGCAGTACTTC	CSVEGGRDYEQYF
TRBV7-9	TRBJ1-1	-	-	TGTGCCAGCAGCTTATCTTCGGGCATCGGGAACACTGAAGCTTTCTTT	CASSLSSGIGNTEAFF
TRBV7-9	TRBJ2-1	-	once	TGTGCCAGCAGCTTTCAGGGCGACAATGAGCAGTTCTTC	CASSFQGDNEQFF
TRBV9	TRBJ2-5	-	-	TGTGCCAGCAGCGTCTCTCTCGCCATACAAGAGACCCAGTACTTC	CASSVSLAIQETQYF
TRBV13	TRBJ2-3	-	once	TGTGCCAGCAGCTTATGTTTCCGGACTGTTCCGTGCACAGATACGCAGTATTTT	CASSLCFRTVPCTDTQYF
TRBV7-6	TRBJ2-5	TRBD2	-	TGTGCCAGCAGTCCACCGGGACTAGCGGACCAAGAGACCCAGTACTTC	CASSPPGLADQETQYF
TRBV29-1	TRBJ2-3	TRBD2	few	TGCAGCGTTCTAGCGGGGGGTGGATTCAGCACAGATACGCAGTATTTT	CSVLAGGGFSTDTQYF
TRBV7-9	TRBJ2-7	-	once	TGTGCCAGCAGCCGCCGGGACGGGGCCTACGAGCAGTACTTC	CASSRRDGAYEQYF
TRBV6-5	TRBJ1-1	-	-	TGTGCCAGCAGTTACCATTATCAAGGGGGCACTGAAGCTTTCTTT	CASSYHYQGGTEAFF
TRBV7-9	TRBJ2-7	-	-	TGTGCCAGCAGCTTAGTCAGTTTGGTCGCAGTCTACGAGCAGTACTTC	CASSLVSLVAVYEQYF
TRBV7-2	TRBJ2-7	-	once	TGTGCCAGCAGCTGGGGCAACTCCTACGAGCAGTACTTC	CASSWGNSYEQYF
TRBV5-1	TRBJ2-2	-	once	TGCGCCAGCAGCTTGGTCGGGTCCGGGGAGCTGTTTTTT	CASSLVGSGELFF